This TCR beta chain stems from a study of T cell responses to AZD1222 COVID-19 vaccine. About the research overall: Pooled in the analysis were second doses at about 4 or about 12 weeks. Study-level results: There were repertoire samples only from the period after the peak T cell response. Only a handful of AZD1222 recipients, six or seven in all, had baseline seropositivity. Along spike, vaccine-associated CD4 TCRs were found throughout, with dominance at 160-218 and 743-854.

Of note for this clone: Its specificity is not known.

Per the germline V gene, CDR1 is SGHNT and CDR2 is YENEEA. V was clipped by 4 bases and J by 2 bases, with 9 bases between them. This CDR3 is 13 amino acids long. The repertoire was sequenced with immunoSEQ multiplex PCR; TCRdb's copy has only in-frame clones and lacks some. The data contain about 140,000 clones, approximately 86% of them singletons. This receptor was identified in an adult in good health. Sample: peripheral blood, taken on day 0 of AZD1222 vaccination. This chain uses TRBV11-3 with TRBJ2-7; D possibly corresponds to TRBD1 (5 bases). The CDR3 DNA is TGTGCCAGCAGCTCCGACAGCACCTACGAGCAGTACTTC. It translates to CASSSDSTYEQYF.